What follows are 24 T cell receptor beta chains derived from one specimen sequenced in a study of early T cells in non-severe SARS-CoV-2 infection. TCRdb analysed the 5' RACE reads with MiXCR anew, one entry per CDR3 protein. Seen here are around 44,000 distinct CDR3 sequences, around 7.7% observed once, and the top ten hold around 6.1%. The sequencing sample was made of whole blood. These receptors were obtained from an adult who was a healthcare worker with PCR-confirmed SARS-CoV-2 infection or an uninfected control (not recorded which).

This clonotype turned up a few times. This chain uses TRBV7-9 with TRBJ2-2; 10 bases are shared with TRBD2. CDR3 size: 16 residues. V trimming: 3 bases; J trimming: 7 bases; junction bases outside the gene matches: 8. CDR1 and CDR2 from the germline V gene are SEHNR and FQNEAQ (reference sequence). The chain's CDR3 is CASSFSASGGIGELFF. In DNA form, the CDR3 reads TGTGCCAGCAGCTTCTCGGCTAGCGGGGGAATCGGGGAGCTGTTTTTT.

J is TRBJ1-5 and V is TRBV20-1; the D gene is possibly TRBD1 (6 bases). The V and J ends lost 5 bases and 1 base respectively, with 12 bases between them. The CDR3 extends over 14 amino acids. Per the germline V gene, CDR1 is DFQATT and CDR2 is SNEGSKA (reference sequence). CDR3 bases: TGCAGTGCTTTAGACAGGATCAGCAATCAGCCCCAGCATTTT. Protein sequence: CSALDRISNQPQHF.

This clonotype showed up just a few times. This rearrangement joins TRBV20-1 to TRBJ2-7, with D perhaps matching TRBD1 or TRBD2 (5 bases each). The V gene's germline CDR1 is DFQATT and CDR2 SNEGSKA (reference sequence). Deletions cut 3 bases from V and 2 bases from J, with 14 bases between. The CDR3 extends over 14 amino acids. The CDR3: CSASRGGSTYEQYF. The CDR3 DNA sequence: TGCAGTGCTAGTCGGGGCGGGTCGACCTACGAGCAGTACTTC.

This clonotype occurred many times. V and J are TRBV20-1 and TRBJ1-6; TRBD1 aligns across 11 bases. After removal of 0 bases from V and 3 bases from J, the junction contained 4 bases not matched to a gene. The germline V gene encodes CDR1 DFQATT and CDR2 SNEGSKA (reference sequence). The length of the CDR3 is 17 residues. In DNA, the CDR3 is TGCAGTGCTAGAGAAACCGGGACAGGGGGCTATAATTCACCCCTCCACTTT. Protein product: CSARETGTGGYNSPLHF.

The CDR3 loop reads CASSQDRGQNTEAFF. The CDR3, as DNA: TGTGCCAGCAGCCAGGACAGGGGGCAGAACACTGAAGCTTTCTTT. J is TRBJ1-1 and V is TRBV14, with 11 bases identical to TRBD1. The trim removed 3 bases at V and 1 base at J, leaving 1 base unmatched. The CDR3 length is 15 residues. The germline CDR1 and CDR2 sequences are SGHDN and FVKESK. Together with reference TRBV14 and TRBJ1-1, the CDR3 gives the full variable domain: EAGVTQFPSHSVIEKGQTVTLRCDPISGHDNLYWYRRVMGKEIKFLLHFVKESKQDESGMPNNRFLAERTGGTYSTLKVQPAELEDSGVYFCASSQDRGQNTEAFFGQGTRLTVV.

A few counts support this clonotype. The chain has TRBV20-1 and TRBJ2-7, with D unresolved. V was trimmed by 6 bases and J by 0 bases, leaving 15 bases between them. The CDR3 is 14 amino acids. Germline CDR1 is DFQATT and CDR2 is SNEGSKA (reference sequence). The CDR3 nucleotides are TGCAGTGCAGGAACCAGGTTCAACTCCTACGAGCAGTACTTC. This translates into CSAGTRFNSYEQYF.

This clonotype occurred many times. The CDR3 DNA follows: TGTGCCAGCAGGTCCCGGGACAGGGTTACAGATACGCAGTATTTT. Encoded protein: CASRSRDRVTDTQYF. V and J are TRBV27 and TRBJ2-3, with 9 positions matching TRBD1. The V gene end was trimmed by 6 bases and the J gene end by 3 bases; junction bases not matched to a gene: 7. The CDR3 is 15 amino acids. Germline V gene lookup returns CDR1 MNHEY and CDR2 SMNVEV (reference sequence).

Remarks on this clonotype: A much larger clonotype is one base distant, so this may be a read error. V gene TRBV11-2 combines with J gene TRBJ2-3; a possible D gene is TRBD2 (6 bases). This CDR3 contains 16 residues. CDR1 is SGHAT, CDR2 FQNNGV, per germline. CDR3: CACSLARDPFTDTQYF. CDR3 coding DNA: TGTGCCTGCAGCTTAGCGCGGGACCCATTCACAGATACGCAGTATTTT.

This clonotype turned up a few times. The J gene is TRBJ2-7, the V gene TRBV27; 9 nucleotides agree with TRBD1. V shed 6 bases and J 2 bases; nucleotides not matched to a gene: 2. Germline CDR1 and CDR2: MNHEY and SMNVEV (reference sequence). The CDR3 is 13 residues long. The CDR3 is CASRRQGAYEQYF. CDR3 sequence (DNA): TGTGCCAGCAGACGACAGGGGGCCTACGAGCAGTACTTC.

The V gene is TRBV19, the J gene TRBJ2-2; D gene uncertain. V shed 7 bases and J shed 3 bases, with 9 bases lying between them. Germline-derived CDR1 and CDR2 are LNHDA and SQIVND (reference sequence). The CDR3 is 13 residues long. CDR3 loop: CASTPTYTGELFF. The CDR3, as DNA: TGTGCCAGTACACCGACCTACACCGGGGAGCTGTTTTTT. Full variable domain (rest looked up from reference TRBV19 and TRBJ2-2): DGGITQSPKYLFRKEGQNVTLSCEQNLNHDAMYWYRQDPGQGLRLIYYSQIVNDFQKGDIAEGYSVSREKKESFPLTVTSAQKNPTAFYLCASTPTYTGELFFGEGSRLTVL.

This clonotype was detected many times. The J gene is TRBJ1-1, the V gene TRBV30; D is ambiguous. Trimming cost V 2 bases and J 7 bases, with 23 bases left between them. The germline V gene encodes CDR1 GTSNPN and CDR2 SVGIG (reference sequence). The CDR3 length is 16 residues. CDR3 in DNA: TGTGCCTGGAGTCCCCGGGCCGCTAGCCGCAAGGTTGAAGCTTTCTTT. Its protein is CAWSPRAASRKVEAFF. The variable domain in full, completed from reference TRBV30 and TRBJ1-1, reads SQTIHQWPATLVQPVGSPLSLECTVEGTSNPNLYWYRQAAGRGLQLLFYSVGIGQISSEVPQNLSASRPQDRQFILSSKKLLLSDSGFYLCAWSPRAASRKVEAFFGQGTRLTVV.

This clonotype was seen repeatedly, ten times or more. V usage is TRBV12-3 or TRBV12-4 and J usage is TRBJ1-3, with D uncertain. This CDR3 has 16 amino acids. V was clipped by 0 bases and J by 0 bases, with 9 bases between them. Written as DNA, the CDR3 is TGTGCCAGCAGTTTAGCGCCCCCCTACTCTGGAAACACCATATATTTT. Its protein product is CASSLAPPYSGNTIYF.

This chain uses TRBV28 with TRBJ1-1; 10 bases fit TRBD1. The CDR3 is made up of 18 amino acids. Germline assignment: CDR1 MDHEN and CDR2 SYDVKM. The trim removed 5 bases at V and 0 bases at J, leaving 12 bases unmatched. The CDR3 sequence is CASSPRPGTGVMNTEAFF. CDR3 in DNA: TGTGCCAGCAGTCCCCGACCCGGGACAGGGGTGATGAACACTGAAGCTTTCTTT.

The J gene is TRBJ2-5, the V gene TRBV20-1; 9 nucleotides align to TRBD2. Germline V gene data show CDR1 as DFQATT and CDR2 as SNEGSKA (reference sequence). The CDR3 runs to 13 residues. V lost 6 bases to trimming and J lost 5 bases; unmatched junction nucleotides: 7. CDR3 protein: CSAAIAGAETQYF. The CDR3 coding sequence is TGCAGTGCAGCAATAGCGGGGGCGGAGACCCAGTACTTC.

The V and J genes are TRBV4-1 and TRBJ2-7; 10 bases map to TRBD2. The CDR3 consists of 16 residues. Trimming cost V 2 bases and J 5 bases; bases outside gene matches: 9. CDR1 and CDR2 from the germline V gene are MGHRA and YSYEKL. The CDR3 here is CASSQPGLAISDEQYF. The CDR3 nucleotides are TGCGCCAGCAGCCAACCGGGACTAGCGATTTCCGACGAGCAGTACTTC.

This clonotype was seen more than once but under ten times. The chain employs TRBV3-1 and TRBJ1-1; D uncertain. The CDR3 consists of 12 residues. Per germline, CDR1 LGHDT and CDR2 YNNKEL (reference sequence). V was cut by 5 bases and J by 7 bases, with 11 bases left in between. The chain's CDR3 is CASSAGHGEAFF. The DNA for the CDR3 is TGTGCCAGCAGCGCCGGGCATGGTGAAGCTTTCTTT.

This clonotype has a count of ten or more. The J gene is TRBJ2-1, the V gene TRBV12-3 or TRBV12-4; 7 bases align to TRBD1. The junction had 16 bases not matched to a gene; V was cut back by 7 bases and J by 10 bases. The CDR3 is 15 amino acids. The CDR3 DNA reads TGTGCCAGCACCCATTCCGGGACAGATATACTCGAGCAGTTCTTC. Its protein product is CASTHSGTDILEQFF.

The rearrangement links TRBV30 to TRBJ1-4; TRBD1 aligns across 11 bases. Unmatched junction bases numbered 7, after V lost 5 bases and J lost 5 bases. This CDR3 has 15 amino acids. The germline V gene has CDR1 GTSNPN and CDR2 SVGIG (reference sequence). CDR3 in DNA: TGTGCCTGGGGACAGGGGGCGCCGATGAATGAAAAACTGTTTTTT. Residues: CAWGQGAPMNEKLFF.

This clonotype was counted ten times or more. This sequence joins TRBV5-6 and TRBJ1-2, with D perhaps TRBD1 (6 bases). The CDR3 is made up of 16 amino acids. The V and J ends lost 0 bases and 6 bases respectively, with 18 bases between them. Per germline, CDR1 SGHDT and CDR2 YYEEEE. The CDR3 DNA is TGTGCCAGCAGCTTGGATGGGGGCCTCTTCTCTAATGGCTACACCTTC. It codes for CASSLDGGLFSNGYTF.

This clonotype was counted ten times or more. This chain connects TRBV14 to TRBJ1-1; perhaps TRBD1 as D (5 bases). From germline, CDR1 is SGHDN and CDR2 FVKESK. This CDR3 region has 15 residues. V was shortened by 4 bases and J by 0 bases, with 12 bases between the two germline ends. CDR3 region: CASSRLQGMNTEAFF. DNA for the CDR3: TGTGCCAGCAGCCGGTTGCAGGGAATGAACACTGAAGCTTTCTTT.

The sample holds many counts of this clonotype. V gene TRBV12-3 or TRBV12-4 combines with J gene TRBJ1-2; D call uncertain. The CDR3 is 11 residues long. Between the trimmed V and J ends, which lost 6 bases and 8 bases, there was a span of 10 bases. DNA of the CDR3: TGTGCCAGCAGCCGAGGGTGGGGCTACACCTTC. Protein sequence: CASSRGWGYTF.

This clonotype was observed many times. The rearrangement joins TRBV11-2 to TRBJ2-3; D assignment may be TRBD1 or TRBD2 (5 bases each). The CDR3 is made up of 15 amino acids. Trimming cost V 1 base and J 1 base, with 9 bases left between them. The germline CDR1 and CDR2 sequences are SGHAT and FQNNGV. CDR3 protein: CASSLVEGRTDTQYF. The DNA of the CDR3 is TGTGCCAGCAGCTTAGTTGAGGGGCGCACAGATACGCAGTATTTT.

This clonotype was seen ten or more times. The genes are TRBV3-1 and TRBJ2-3; tentatively, D is TRBD2 (6 bases). The V end was cut by 0 bases, the J end by 8 bases, with 12 bases between. From germline, CDR1 is LGHDT and CDR2 YNNKEL (reference sequence). This CDR3 has 14 amino acids. The CDR3 sequence is CASSQEVSGLTQYF. In DNA, the CDR3 is TGTGCCAGCAGCCAAGAGGTTAGCGGTCTTACGCAGTATTTT.

The chain recombines TRBV2 with TRBJ1-1, with D unclear. V lost 2 bases and J lost 1, with 5 bases in between. This CDR3 is built from 13 residues. Germline CDR1 reads SNHLY; CDR2 reads FYNNEI. CDR3 in amino acids: CASSEFWNTEAFF. CDR3 nucleotide sequence: TGTGCCAGCAGTGAATTTTGGAACACTGAAGCTTTCTTT.